The clone carrying this TCR beta chain was seen only a few times. Its specificity is not known. Unique molecular identifiers were used in preparing the TCRbeta library. Using its own MiXCR run on the PCR reads, TCRdb lists one record per CDR3 protein. Of some 76,000 distinct CDR3 sequences listed, 11% were seen once; the top ten hold 13%. These data originate in a study of T-cell reconstitution after alpha-beta-depleted transplantation in children. Study-wide results and limits: Alpha-beta T cells about two months after transplant reportedly derived from several hundred expanded graft clones.

Germline-derived CDR1 and CDR2 are SQVTM and ANQGSEA. The CDR3 spans 14 residues. V trimming: 2 bases; J trimming: 3 bases; junction bases outside the gene matches: 2. The receptor was isolated from a boy younger than 18 with acute myeloid leukemia, due to receive a stem cell transplant. The sequencing here drew on PBMCs, taken before TCRalphabeta/CD19-depleted stem cell transplant. J is TRBJ2-1 and V is TRBV29-1; TRBD2 matches 9 bases. CDR3 coding DNA: TGCAGCGTTGAAACTAGCGGGTTCTACAATGAGCAGTTCTTC. The encoded protein is CSVETSGFYNEQFF.